The T cell receptor (beta chain) under discussion was sequenced for a study of shared clonotypes between healthy human individuals. Assay used: immunoSEQ multiplex PCR; TCRdb lists only in-frame clones, some missing. Of roughly 2,500,000 clones in the sample, more than 85% were seen once. It was into CD45RA+ naive and CD45RA-negative memory subsets that the CD4+ cells were split. Study findings and constraints: Measured sharing among donors was expected to vary with sequencing depth.

The CDR3 has 14 amino acids. V gave up 7 bases and J gave up 0 bases, with 14 bases separating them. Germline lookup yields CDR1 SGHTS and CDR2 YDEGEE. Comment on this clone: The antigen is unknown.

The source material was naive CD4+ T cells from PBMCs. Indicated subset: CD45RA+ positively selected. The chain combines TRBV5-8 with TRBJ2-7, with TRBD1 as a possible D gene (6 bases). The receptor's source is a man between 18 and 35 years old in good health. Some clones in this sample may be carry-over from other donors' samples. The CDR3 DNA is TGTGCCAGCGTCGGGACACCAAACTCCTACGAGCAGTACTTC. As protein: CASVGTPNSYEQYF.